The 28 T cell receptor beta chains below come from one sample, sequenced in a study of T-cell reconstitution after alpha-beta-depleted transplantation in children. Preparing the TCRbeta library involved the use of unique molecular identifiers. MiXCR, run by TCRdb on the PCR reads, gives a single entry per CDR3 protein. This table holds 300,000 to 400,000 distinct CDR3 sequences, approximately 23% found once. Source: PBMCs, mostly from graft donor cells, taken 180 days after TCRalphabeta/CD19-depleted stem cell transplant. These receptors were obtained from a male patient younger than 18 who had a stem cell transplant for acute lymphoblastic leukemia, so the T cells may come from the graft donor.

The rearrangement links TRBV7-3 to TRBJ2-1; D perhaps matches TRBD2 (5 bases). V shed 5 bases and J shed 2 bases, with 10 bases lying between them. Germline CDR1 is SGHTA and CDR2 is FQGTGA. The CDR3 is 14 amino acids. As DNA, the CDR3 is TGTGCCAGCAGCCCGACTATAACCTACAATGAGCAGTTCTTC. As protein: CASSPTITYNEQFF.

J is TRBJ2-7 and V is TRBV28, with 7 bases aligning to TRBD1. J was trimmed by 2 bases and V by 5 bases; bases with no gene match: 9. The CDR3 runs to 15 residues. Germline lookup yields CDR1 MDHEN and CDR2 SYDVKM. The CDR3 protein is CASSPRQGGTYEQYF. In DNA form, the CDR3 reads TGTGCCAGCAGTCCCCGACAGGGCGGCACCTACGAGCAGTACTTC.

J is TRBJ2-2 and V is TRBV5-4, with 10 bases identical to TRBD1. Germline lookup yields CDR1 SGHNT and CDR2 YYREEE (reference sequence). The J segment lost 0 bases and the V segment lost 4 bases, leaving 6 bases of the junction unmatched. The CDR3 sequence is 17 residues long. The CDR3 here is CASSPPGQGPNTGELFF. As DNA, the CDR3 is TGTGCCAGCAGCCCTCCGGGACAGGGGCCGAACACCGGGGAGCTGTTTTTT.

This chain links TRBV20-1 with TRBJ2-4, with D hard to call. The CDR3 runs 16 residues. The V gene's germline CDR1 is DFQATT and CDR2 SNEGSKA (reference sequence). V was clipped by 5 bases and J by 0 bases, with 17 bases between them. The CDR3 loop reads CSAPTPTALAKNIQYF. DNA of the CDR3: TGCAGTGCTCCAACCCCGACCGCGTTAGCCAAAAACATTCAGTACTTC.

There are a few counts of this clonotype. This sequence joins TRBV10-3 and TRBJ1-1; no reliable D call. Trimming stripped 4 bases from V and 2 bases from J, with 11 bases between. CDR1 and CDR2 (germline): ENHRY, SYGVKD. CDR3 length equals 14 residues. CDR3 sequence reads: CAISVEGSNTEAFF. In nucleotides, the CDR3 is TGTGCCATCAGTGTGGAAGGATCAAACACTGAAGCTTTCTTT.

V is TRBV5-1 and J is TRBJ2-1; TRBD1 is a possible D gene (5 bases). This CDR3 spans 16 amino acids. V lost 0 bases to trimming and J lost 4 bases, with 14 bases between them. CDR1 and CDR2 from the germline V gene are SGHRS and YFSETQ. The CDR3 sequence is CASSLGGLGLYNEQFF. In DNA form, the CDR3 reads TGCGCCAGCAGCTTGGGGGGCCTGGGGCTATACAATGAGCAGTTCTTC.

The table lists this clonotype with a few counts. V and J are TRBV4-1 and TRBJ2-7, with D possibly TRBD1 on 5 matching bases. CDR1 and CDR2 (germline): MGHRA, YSYEKL. Trimming left V 1 base short and J 0 bases short, with 13 bases between. This CDR3 comprises 16 residues. CDR3 protein: CASSQVVQGLSYEQYF. Written as DNA, the CDR3 is TGCGCCAGCAGCCAAGTGGTTCAGGGCCTCTCCTACGAGCAGTACTTC.

This chain uses TRBV5-1 with TRBJ1-2; tentative D call: TRBD1 (6 bases). V was trimmed by 1 base and J by 0 bases, leaving 13 bases between them. CDR1 SGHRS and CDR2 YFSETQ come from the germline V gene. The CDR3 runs 16 residues. As DNA, the CDR3 is TGCGCCAGCAGCTTGCAGACAGGCTCCTCTAACTATGGCTACACCTTC. Its translation: CASSLQTGSSNYGYTF.

This rearrangement joins TRBV18 to TRBJ2-5; perhaps TRBD1 as D (6 bases). The CDR3 extends over 14 amino acids. CDR1 and CDR2 from the germline V gene are KGHSH and LQKENI. V was clipped by 1 base and J by 2 bases, with 8 bases between them. Written as DNA, the CDR3 is TGTGCCAGCTCACCACGACAGGAACAAGAGACCCAGTACTTC. Its protein product is CASSPRQEQETQYF.

The chain recombines TRBV9 with TRBJ2-5; 9 bases agree with TRBD2. This CDR3 comprises 16 residues. Germline assignment: CDR1 SGDLS and CDR2 YYNGEE. V dropped 3 bases and J dropped 5; count of bases not matched to a gene: 11. The CDR3 spells CASSAQRTSEKETQYF. CDR3 coding DNA: TGTGCCAGCAGCGCCCAGCGGACTAGCGAAAAGGAGACCCAGTACTTC.

This clonotype was seen a handful of times. V gene TRBV12-3 or TRBV12-4 combines with J gene TRBJ1-2, with TRBD1 matching 10 bases. V was pared by 4 bases and J by 4 bases, with 6 bases of the junction left unmatched. The CDR3 runs to 15 residues. The CDR3 DNA sequence: TGTGCCAGCAGTTCGACAGGGGGCCGTGGCTATGGCTACACCTTC. This gives the protein CASSSTGGRGYGYTF.

This rearrangement joins TRBV6-5 to TRBJ1-1; possible D gene TRBD1, 5 bases. Trimming left V 6 bases short and J 4 bases short, with 30 bases between. CDR1 and CDR2 from the germline V gene are MNHEY and SVGAGI. The length of the CDR3 is 19 residues. CDR3 region: CASSSPRGRSQGYGTEAFF. CDR3 bases: TGTGCCAGCAGCTCCCCGAGGGGCAGATCCCAGGGATACGGCACTGAAGCTTTCTTT.

The V call is TRBV29-1, the J call TRBJ2-1, with 7 bases matching TRBD2. CDR3 size: 17 residues. V shed 3 bases, J shed 8 bases, and the junction held 19 bases outside the gene matches. From germline, CDR1 is SQVTM and CDR2 ANQGSEA. CDR3 loop: CSVDPLREGYQLYEQFF. CDR3 bases: TGCAGCGTTGATCCCCTAAGGGAGGGTTATCAATTATATGAGCAGTTCTTC.

The V gene is TRBV24-1, the J gene TRBJ2-1; D remains unclear. The ends were cut back, 9 bases at V and 3 bases at J, with 5 bases in the middle. CDR3 size: 11 residues. In germline, CDR1 is KGHDR, CDR2 SFDVKD. The CDR3 sequence is CATALYNEQFF. CDR3 nucleotides: TGTGCCACCGCCCTCTACAATGAGCAGTTCTTC.

The genes are TRBV4-1 and TRBJ2-3, with 8 positions matching TRBD2. The CDR3 loop spans 17 amino acids. Germline loops: CDR1 MGHRA, CDR2 YSYEKL. V trimming: 3 bases; J trimming: 4 bases; junction bases outside the gene matches: 12. Written as DNA, the CDR3 is TGCGCCAGCAGCCAGGACTACGGGACTAGTGCCTCAGATACGCAGTATTTT. This translates into CASSQDYGTSASDTQYF.

The J gene is TRBJ2-1, the V gene TRBV15, with D possibly matching TRBD1 (5 bases). V was cut by 4 bases and J by 5 bases, with 15 bases left in between. The germline gives CDR1 LNHNV, CDR2 YYDKDF (reference sequence). The CDR3 spans 15 residues. The DNA for the CDR3 is TGTGCCACCAGCAAATTGGGGCTTCGAAACAATGAGCAGTTCTTC. Translation gives CATSKLGLRNNEQFF. Filled out from reference TRBV15 and TRBJ2-1, the complete variable domain reads DAMVIQNPRYQVTQFGKPVTLSCSQTLNHNVMYWYQQKSSQAPKLLFHYYDKDFNNEADTPDNFQSRRPNTSFCFLDIRSPGLGDTAMYLCATSKLGLRNNEQFFGPGTRLTVL.

This clonotype was detected only a few times. CDR3 coding DNA: TGCGCCAGCAGCCAAGATAAAGCCCGACTAGCGGTACCCTACGAGCAGTACTTC. This sequence encodes CASSQDKARLAVPYEQYF. The gene calls are TRBV4-1 and TRBJ2-7; 9 bases map to TRBD2. Germline CDR1 reads MGHRA; CDR2 reads YSYEKL. This CDR3 spans 18 amino acids. V lost 0 bases, J lost 2 bases, and 11 bases stayed unmatched.

Only a few counts were recorded for this clonotype. The rearrangement links TRBV7-3 to TRBJ2-3; D remains unclear. Trimming pared 5 bases from V and 7 bases from J, leaving 16 bases between. Germline CDR1 is SGHTA and CDR2 is FQGTGA. This CDR3 has 14 residues. In DNA form, the CDR3 reads TGTGCCAGCAGCCTCACCGGTTCCCGACATACGCAGTATTTT. It is translated as CASSLTGSRHTQYF.

A few counts support this clonotype. The rearrangement links TRBV30 to TRBJ2-2; perhaps TRBD1 as D (5 bases). Trimming removed 2 bases at V and 6 bases at J, with 10 bases between. Germline V CDR1 and CDR2: GTSNPN, SVGIG (reference sequence). There are 13 residues in the CDR3. The CDR3 coding sequence is TGTGCCTGGAGTCCAGGGTTCCCCGGGGAGCTGTTTTTT. Protein sequence: CAWSPGFPGELFF. The entire variable domain, with the rest obtained from reference TRBV30 and TRBJ2-2, is as follows: SQTIHQWPATLVQPVGSPLSLECTVEGTSNPNLYWYRQAAGRGLQLLFYSVGIGQISSEVPQNLSASRPQDRQFILSSKKLLLSDSGFYLCAWSPGFPGELFFGEGSRLTVL.

The J gene is TRBJ1-4, the V gene TRBV5-1; tentatively, D is TRBD1 (6 bases). The CDR3 length is 13 residues. Per germline, CDR1 SGHRS and CDR2 YFSETQ. The germline V and J ends were trimmed by 9 bases and 10 bases, with 19 bases remaining between them. Here the CDR3 reads CATSTGFGGKLFF. CDR3 nucleotide sequence: TGCGCCACCTCTACAGGGTTCGGTGGAAAACTGTTTTTT. Based on the CDR3 plus reference TRBV5-1 and TRBJ1-4, the full variable domain is KAGVTQTPRYLIKTRGQQVTLSCSPISGHRSVSWYQQTPGQGLQFLFEYFSETQRNKGNFPGRFSGRQFSNSRSEMNVSTLELGDSALYLCATSTGFGGKLFFGSGTQLSVL.

The chain employs TRBV18 and TRBJ2-7; D is possibly TRBD2 (5 bases). Germline V gene lookup returns CDR1 KGHSH and CDR2 LQKENI. CDR3 size: 16 residues. Trimming stripped 3 bases from V and 2 bases from J, with 17 bases between. CDR3 sequence: CASSPWLSGQPYEQYF. DNA for the CDR3: TGTGCCAGCTCACCGTGGCTGAGCGGTCAACCCTACGAGCAGTACTTC.

The rearrangement links TRBV29-1 to TRBJ1-1; 8 bases are shared with TRBD1. Unmatched junction bases numbered 9, after V lost 7 bases and J lost 8 bases. The CDR3 extends over 12 amino acids. CDR1 and CDR2 from the germline V gene are SQVTM and ANQGSEA. DNA for the CDR3: TGCAGCGGAGGGACAGGCCTCTCCGAAGCTTTCTTT. This encodes CSGGTGLSEAFF.

This clonotype was observed a handful of times. CDR3 bases: TGTGCCAGCAGCCAAGAGGCGGGGGTGCAAGAGACCCAGTACTTC. Translation gives CASSQEAGVQETQYF. This chain links TRBV4-2 with TRBJ2-5, with 7 bases that match TRBD2. The V gene's germline CDR1 is LGHNA and CDR2 YNFKEQ. The CDR3 loop spans 15 amino acids. The junction had 3 bases not matched to a gene; V was cut back by 0 bases and J by 2 bases.

CDR3 in DNA: TGCAGTGCTTCCACGCAGGTGACAGGGGTGGGGACCCAGTACTTC. This sequence encodes CSASTQVTGVGTQYF. The V gene is TRBV20-1, the J gene TRBJ2-5; 8 bases fit TRBD1. V lost 5 bases to trimming and J lost 7 bases; unmatched junction nucleotides: 15. The V gene's germline CDR1 is DFQATT and CDR2 SNEGSKA (reference sequence). CDR3 length equals 15 residues.

This clonotype has only one observation. The V gene is TRBV11-2, the J gene TRBJ2-1; 8 positions agree with TRBD2. Germline CDR1 and CDR2: SGHAT and FQNNGV. J gave up 2 bases and V 7 bases, and 4 bases lay outside the gene matches. This CDR3 comprises 14 residues. The CDR3 is CASTLAVPYNEQFF. CDR3 DNA sequence: TGTGCCAGCACACTAGCGGTCCCCTACAATGAGCAGTTCTTC.

The chain has TRBV5-1 and TRBJ1-4, with 10 bases identical to TRBD1. CDR1 and CDR2 (germline): SGHRS, YFSETQ. There are 15 residues in the CDR3. The junction had 6 bases not matched to a gene; V was cut back by 4 bases and J by 6 bases. This CDR3 reads CASSLGQGWDEKLFF. For the CDR3, the DNA is TGCGCCAGCAGCCTGGGACAGGGGTGGGATGAAAAACTGTTTTTT.

This clonotype was seen only once. V gene TRBV24-1 combines with J gene TRBJ2-2, with D possibly being TRBD1 or TRBD2 (5 bases each). Per the germline V gene, CDR1 is KGHDR and CDR2 is SFDVKD. Trimming cost V 9 bases and J 2 bases, with 9 bases left between them. CDR3 size: 13 residues. CDR3 amino acids: CATGTPNTGELFF. CDR3 bases: TGTGCCACCGGGACCCCCAACACCGGGGAGCTGTTTTTT.

This clonotype was counted between two and nine times. The chain uses TRBV27 and TRBJ2-5, with D hard to call. Germline values: CDR1 MNHEY, CDR2 SMNVEV (reference sequence). The CDR3 extends over 14 amino acids. Between the trimmed V and J ends, which lost 7 bases and 2 bases, there was a span of 14 bases. CDR3 amino acids: CASMREARQETQYF. The CDR3 DNA is TGTGCCAGCATGAGAGAGGCCCGGCAAGAGACCCAGTACTTC.